Listed here are 6 T cell receptor beta chains from one sample, sequenced in a study of cytomegalovirus exposure and HLA in healthy donors. This PCR relied on a set of 60 Vbeta primers and 13 Jbeta primers. Some clones are missing from TCRdb's copy, which holds only in-frame ones; the method was immunoSEQ multiplex PCR. The sample holds more than 80,000 clones, under 80% seen once. Sequenced sample: PBMCs. All receptors derive from a woman aged 45-65 years in good health and CMV-seropositive.

The chain uses TRBV30 and TRBJ1-3; no clear D gene. The CDR3 is made up of 16 amino acids. The germline gives CDR1 GTSNPN, CDR2 SVGIG (reference sequence). The germline V and J ends were trimmed by 0 bases and 0 bases, with 12 bases remaining between them. CDR3 residues: CAWSVRTQRSGNTIYF. The CDR3, as DNA: TGTGCCTGGAGTGTAAGGACTCAGCGCTCTGGAAACACCATATATTTT. The variable domain in full, completed from reference TRBV30 and TRBJ1-3, reads SQTIHQWPATLVQPVGSPLSLECTVEGTSNPNLYWYRQAAGRGLQLLFYSVGIGQISSEVPQNLSASRPQDRQFILSSKKLLLSDSGFYLCAWSVRTQRSGNTIYFGEGSWLTVV.

This chain links TRBV7-2 with TRBJ1-2, with 7 bases aligning to TRBD1. The trim removed 2 bases at V and 1 base at J, leaving 4 bases unmatched. This CDR3 has 15 residues. Germline V gene data show CDR1 as SGHTA and CDR2 as FQGNSA. The CDR3 region has the DNA TGTGCCAGCAGCTTATTAGGGGACAGTAACTATGGCTACACCTTC. It encodes CASSLLGDSNYGYTF.

There are a few counts of this clone. V and J are TRBV4-2 and TRBJ1-3, with 7 bases aligning to TRBD1. The junction had 10 bases not matched to a gene; V was cut back by 5 bases and J by 0 bases. This CDR3 comprises 17 residues. CDR1 LGHNA and CDR2 YNFKEQ come from the germline V gene. The CDR3 spells CASSRETGTFSGNTIYF. Written as DNA, the CDR3 is TGTGCCAGCAGCAGAGAGACAGGGACTTTCTCTGGAAACACCATATATTTT.

V gene TRBV6-5 combines with J gene TRBJ2-5; 8 positions match TRBD1. TRBJ2-7 explains the end of the DNA better; the J call may be wrong. This CDR3 region has 15 residues. The germline V gene has CDR1 MNHEY and CDR2 SVGAGI. The CDR3 sequence is CASSPSGQVIHEQYF. CDR3 DNA sequence: TGTGCCAGCAGTCCCTCGGGACAGGTAATCCACGAGCAGTACTTC.

The rearrangement links TRBV14 to TRBJ2-2; 10 nucleotides match TRBD1. The V gene end was trimmed by 3 bases and the J gene end by 4 bases; junction bases not matched to a gene: 8. The CDR3 extends over 17 amino acids. CDR1 is SGHDN and CDR2 is FVKESK in the germline V gene. The DNA for the CDR3 is TGTGCCAGCAGCCATCCCCTCAGGACAGGGGGCACCGGGGAGCTGTTTTTT. It translates to CASSHPLRTGGTGELFF.

This rearrangement joins TRBV19 to TRBJ2-2; D gene unclear. V was shortened by 3 bases and J by 8 bases, with 13 bases between the two germline ends. The CDR3 runs to 14 residues. Germline loops: CDR1 LNHDA, CDR2 SQIVND (reference sequence). The CDR3 loop is CASSIFSNEGELFF. The DNA of the CDR3 is TGTGCCAGTAGTATTTTTTCCAACGAGGGGGAGCTGTTTTTT. The whole variable domain, filled in from reference TRBV19 and TRBJ2-2, reads DGGITQSPKYLFRKEGQNVTLSCEQNLNHDAMYWYRQDPGQGLRLIYYSQIVNDFQKGDIAEGYSVSREKKESFPLTVTSAQKNPTAFYLCASSIFSNEGELFFGEGSRLTVL.